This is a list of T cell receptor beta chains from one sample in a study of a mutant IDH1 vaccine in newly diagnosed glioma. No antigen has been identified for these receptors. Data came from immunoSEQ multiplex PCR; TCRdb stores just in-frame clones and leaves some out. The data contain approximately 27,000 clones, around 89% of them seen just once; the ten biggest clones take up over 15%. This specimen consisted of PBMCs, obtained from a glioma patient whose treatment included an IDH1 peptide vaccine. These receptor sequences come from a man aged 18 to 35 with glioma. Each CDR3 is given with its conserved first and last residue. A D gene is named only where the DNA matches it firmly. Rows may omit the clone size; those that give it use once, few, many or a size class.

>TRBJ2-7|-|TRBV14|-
TGTGCCAGCAGCCACTCGGGAGCCGAGCAGTACTTC
CASSHSGAEQYF
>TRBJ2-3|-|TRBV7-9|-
TGTGCCAGCAGCGATGGAAGCGAACCCCCAGATACGCAGTATTTT
CASSDGSEPPDTQYF
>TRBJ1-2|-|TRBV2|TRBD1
TGTGCCAGCAGTCGGGACAGGGAACCTGGCTACACCTTC
CASSRDREPGYTF
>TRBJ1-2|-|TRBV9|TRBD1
TGTGCCAGCAGCGTCGGACAGGGGTCCTATGGCTACACCTTC
CASSVGQGSYGYTF
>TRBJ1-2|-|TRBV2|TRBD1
TGTGCCAGCAGGGAGACAGGGGGATTTGGGGATGGCTACACCTTC
CASRETGGFGDGYTF
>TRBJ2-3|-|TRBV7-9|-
TGTGCCAGCAGCTTAGGAACAGGGGAGGTCACAGATACGCAGTATTTT
CASSLGTGEVTDTQYF
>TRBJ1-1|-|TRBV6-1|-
TGTGCCAGCAGTACTGTCAGGAACACTGAAGCTTTCTTT
CASSTVRNTEAFF
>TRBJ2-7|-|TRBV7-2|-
TGTGCCAGCAGCTTCGGTCCTAGCTCCTACGAGCAGTACTTC
CASSFGPSSYEQYF
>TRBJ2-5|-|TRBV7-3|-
TGTGCCAGCAGCACGGGGACGTCCCCAAGGGAGACCCAGTACTTC
CASSTGTSPRETQYF
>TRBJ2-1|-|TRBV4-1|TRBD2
TGCGCCAGCAGCGCCTCTAGCGGCTCCTACAATGAGCAGTTCTTC
CASSASSGSYNEQFF
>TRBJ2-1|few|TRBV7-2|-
TGTGCCAGCGGCCCCCGGGGATACAATGAGCAGTTCTTC
CASGPRGYNEQFF
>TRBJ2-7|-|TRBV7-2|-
TGTGCCAGCACCTTGGGACACAGATTCTACGAGCAGTACTTC
CASTLGHRFYEQYF
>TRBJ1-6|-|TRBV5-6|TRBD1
TGTGCCAGCAGCTCTGGGACAGGGAGAATGCGGAATTCACCCCTCCACTTT
CASSSGTGRMRNSPLHF
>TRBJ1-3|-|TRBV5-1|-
TGCGCCAGCAGCTTGACAGGGCAAGCTGGAAACACCATATATTTT
CASSLTGQAGNTIYF
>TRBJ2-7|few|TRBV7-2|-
TGTGCCAGCAGCCCTGGTCCAGGGGCCCCCGAGCAGTACTTC
CASSPGPGAPEQYF
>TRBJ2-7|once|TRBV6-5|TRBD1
TGTGCCAGCAGTTCCCCGGGACAGTCCTACGAGCAGTACTTC
CASSSPGQSYEQYF
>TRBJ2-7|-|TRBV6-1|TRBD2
TGTGCCAGCAGTGAGGGACTAGCGGGAGGATTCTACGAGCAGTACTTC
CASSEGLAGGFYEQYF
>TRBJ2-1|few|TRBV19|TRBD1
TGTGCCAGTAGCAGGACAGGGAGCTACAATGAGCAGTTCTTC
CASSRTGSYNEQFF
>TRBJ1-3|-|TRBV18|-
TGTGCCAGCTCACCACCCCAAGGAGGGGGAAACACCATATATTTT
CASSPPQGGGNTIYF
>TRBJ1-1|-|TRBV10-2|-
TGCGCCAGCAGTGACCCGGCGGAGGTGAACACTGAAGCTTTCTTT
CASSDPAEVNTEAFF
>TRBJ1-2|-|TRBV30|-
TGTGCCTGGAGTGTACGGAGGGTGAGTCAGACAAACTATGGCTACACCTTC
CAWSVRRVSQTNYGYTF
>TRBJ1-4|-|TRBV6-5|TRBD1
TGTGCGAGCCAACAGGGGGGGAAACTGTTTTTT
CASQQGGKLFF
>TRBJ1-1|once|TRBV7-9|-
TGTGCCAGCAGCTTACACAGCGATATGAACACTGAAGCTTTCTTT
CASSLHSDMNTEAFF
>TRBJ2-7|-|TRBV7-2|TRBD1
TGTGCCAGCAGCCCCGGGGGGGACAGGGGTCAGTACGAGCAGTACTTC
CASSPGGDRGQYEQYF
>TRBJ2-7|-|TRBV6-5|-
TGTGCCAGCAGTCGGACCCTCAGCTCCTACGAGCAGTACTTC
CASSRTLSSYEQYF
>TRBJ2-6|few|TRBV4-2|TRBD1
TGTGCCAGCAGCCATGACAGGGATCCTGGGGCCAACGTCCTGACTTTC
CASSHDRDPGANVLTF
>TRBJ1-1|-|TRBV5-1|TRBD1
TGCGCCAGCAGCTTGGGGACAGGGAAAATAGGCACTGAAGCTTTCTTT
CASSLGTGKIGTEAFF
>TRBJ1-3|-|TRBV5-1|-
TGCGCCAGCAGCTTGACGGCCGTCTCTGGAAACACCATATATTTT
CASSLTAVSGNTIYF
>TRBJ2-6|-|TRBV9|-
TGTGCCAGCAGCGGGGCACAGGGCTCTCGTTTTGGGGCCAACGTCCTGACTTTC
CASSGAQGSRFGANVLTF
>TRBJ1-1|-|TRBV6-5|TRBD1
TGTGCCAGCAGCAACAGGGGGGGACACACTGAAGCTTTCTTT
CASSNRGGHTEAFF
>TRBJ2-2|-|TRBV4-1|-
TGCGCCTCCTCACGGGGAACCGGGGAGCTGTTTTTT
CASSRGTGELFF
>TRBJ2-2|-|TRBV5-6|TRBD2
TGTGCCAGCAGCGTCACTAGCGACCACACCGGGGAGCTGTTTTTT
CASSVTSDHTGELFF
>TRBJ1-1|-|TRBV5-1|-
TGCGCCAGCAGCTTGGAGAGGAACACTGAAGCTTTCTTT
CASSLERNTEAFF
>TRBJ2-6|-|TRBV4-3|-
TGCGCCAGCAGCCAAGAGGGCGGGACTGGGGCCAACGTCCTGACTTTC
CASSQEGGTGANVLTF
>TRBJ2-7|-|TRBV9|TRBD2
TGTGCCAGCAGCGTCGGGACTAGCCCTACCTACGAGCAGTACTTC
CASSVGTSPTYEQYF
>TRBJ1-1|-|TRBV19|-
TGTGCCAGTACCCAAAACACTGAAGCTTTCTTT
CASTQNTEAFF
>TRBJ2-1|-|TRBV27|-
TGTGCCAGCAGTTTAGAGGGAGCCAATGAGCAGTTCTTC
CASSLEGANEQFF
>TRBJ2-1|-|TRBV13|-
TGTGCCAGCAGGGGGGCCTACAATGAGCAGTTCTTC
CASRGAYNEQFF
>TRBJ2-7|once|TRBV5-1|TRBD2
TGCGCCAGCAGCGCGACTAGCGACTCCTACGAGCAGTACTTC
CASSATSDSYEQYF
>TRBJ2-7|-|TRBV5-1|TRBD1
TGCGCCAGCAGCTCCCACCGGGACAGGAGTTACGAGCAGTACTTC
CASSSHRDRSYEQYF
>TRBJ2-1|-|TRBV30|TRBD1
TGTGCCTGGGGACAGGAGACCTACAATGAGCAGTTCTTC
CAWGQETYNEQFF
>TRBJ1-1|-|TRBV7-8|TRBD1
TGTGCCAGCAGCCTAGACAGGGCAGTGAACACTGAAGCTTTCTTT
CASSLDRAVNTEAFF
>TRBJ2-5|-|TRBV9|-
TGTGCCAGCAGCGTAGCTGGGCAGCAAGAGACCCAGTACTTC
CASSVAGQQETQYF
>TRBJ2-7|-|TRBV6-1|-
TGTGCCAGCAGTCCCATGGGGATGGCCTACGAGCAGTACTTC
CASSPMGMAYEQYF
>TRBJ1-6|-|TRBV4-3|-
TGCGCCAGCAGCCAAGGGTTGGAGTCTTCACCCCTCCACTTT
CASSQGLESSPLHF
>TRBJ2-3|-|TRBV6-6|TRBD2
TGTGCCAGCAGTTACGGCGGGAGTAATACAGATACGCAGTATTTT
CASSYGGSNTDTQYF
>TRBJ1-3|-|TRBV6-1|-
TGTGCCAGCATTCGGGAGTACTCTGGAAACACCATATATTTT
CASIREYSGNTIYF
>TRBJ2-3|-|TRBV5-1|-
TGCGCCAGCATTGGTCTGGCCGACACAGATACGCAGTATTTT
CASIGLADTDTQYF
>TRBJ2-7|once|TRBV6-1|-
TGTGCCAGCACTGGTTTGGCTCACCTAGGGGTGCAGTACTTC
CASTGLAHLGVQYF
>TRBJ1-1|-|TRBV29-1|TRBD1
TGCAGCGTAATACGACAGGGGGCAGCTTTCTTT
CSVIRQGAAFF
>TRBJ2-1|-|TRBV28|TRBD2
TGTGCCAGCAGCCCAGCTCGCGGGAGAGGTTTGGATGAGCAGTTCTTC
CASSPARGRGLDEQFF
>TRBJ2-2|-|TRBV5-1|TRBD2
TGCGCCAGCAGCTTTACTCCCGGGACTAGCGGAGGCGCGAACACCGGGGAGCTGTTTTTT
CASSFTPGTSGGANTGELFF
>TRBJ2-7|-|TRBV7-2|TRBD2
TGTGCCAGCATGGAGACTAGCGGGCCCTACGAGCAGTACTTC
CASMETSGPYEQYF
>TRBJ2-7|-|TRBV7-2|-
TGTGCCAGCAGCTTAGTAGGCTACGAGCAGTACTTC
CASSLVGYEQYF
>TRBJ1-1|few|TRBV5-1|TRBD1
TGCGCCAGCAGCTGGGGACAGGCGAACACTGAAGCTTTCTTT
CASSWGQANTEAFF